The TCR beta chain described here comes from a study of cytomegalovirus exposure and HLA in healthy donors (dated by TCRdb to about 2017). Regarding the complete study: An earlier analysis of fewer than 750 of the donors reported 250 to 300 Gb of sequence data and around 120 million unique TCR beta sequences obtained from about 180 million T cells. An early release covering 550 to 650 HLA-typed donors comprised about 300 gigabases of sequencing data and 85 million or so unique TCR sequences. The genetic ancestry cluster associated with self-reported Caucasian donors included about four fifths of the approximately 410 genotyped donors. The aim of the study was to test whether cataloging public T cell receptors could identify signatures of past pathogen exposure. The T cell repertoires of some 670 subjects were profiled by immunosequencing and related to cytomegalovirus serostatus. A separate validation cohort of roughly 120 different subjects was used in addition to the approximately 700-subject first cohort. To predict cytomegalovirus infection status, the study brought together high-throughput TCR immunosequencing, statistical association of individual TCRs with disease status, and machine learning. A later analysis re-examined previously published TCR beta repertoires from about 700 donors and added high-resolution HLA genotyping to investigate patterns of TCR occurrence. The later analysis used no new phenotypic data to find candidate immune exposures, relying instead on TCR beta sequences and their occurrence across donors. In an earlier analysis of 587 of the donors, high-throughput TCR beta sequencing was used to judge whether each TCR beta V gene segment behaved as functional or pseudogenic. Donor age, sex, ethnicity and CMV serostatus were compiled alongside the repertoire data. In a later genetic analysis, genome-wide SNP genotypes for about three fifths of the 666 donors were used, and that subset was treated as a discovery cohort. Every repertoire in the discovery cohort had been generated on one and the same sequencing platform. HLA typing covered class I and class II loci at four-digit resolution. Typing coverage differed by locus: A, B, C, DRB1 and DQB1 were typed in about 629-640 donors, DQA1 in 500 to 550, DPA1 in approximately 610, and DPB1 in 450 to 480. Because of strong linkage in the cohort, roughly five DR-DQ haplotypes were treated as single units for association and clustering. Among a few hundred genotyped donors of the cohort, an average of roughly 240,000 unique TCR beta nucleotide sequences were sequenced per donor, about a sixth of them non-productive.

Study-wide conclusions, independent of this receptor: Immune exposure information for the cohort was limited to CMV serostatus. When HLA alleles, especially DR and DQ, strongly co-occurred, attributing TCR associations to individual alleles was difficult. Because counts were too low, fewer than 20 rarely observed V segments, including chromosome 9 orphons, were excluded from the earlier analysis of some 540 of the donors. The study listed 150 to 200 TCR beta chains as associated with cytomegalovirus. Compared with equally common non-associated chains, HLA-associated TCR beta chains in a later analysis were more clonally expanded and had lower generation probabilities. In a later analysis, TCR association rates were found to vary across HLA loci, with the most associated TCRs seen for DRB1 alleles and the fewest for HLA-C alleles. An earlier analysis of approximately 530 of the donors showed that most TCR beta V segments appeared in productive rearrangements either about 90% or about 30% of the time, which broadly matched IMGT annotations. In a later analysis, most CMV-associated TCR beta chains were found to appear HLA-restricted, with HLA associations seemingly driven largely by CMV exposure. Linkage disequilibrium might explain the correlated functional status among segregating V segments, but an unknown experimental factor could not be excluded. Three of the identified cytomegalovirus-associated TCR beta chains were confirmed in vitro to be specific for cytomegalovirus antigens. In a later analysis, several top co-occurrence clusters were reported to appear linked to parvovirus B19, influenza, CMV and Epstein-Barr virus. The classifier was reported to diagnose cytomegalovirus status with high specificity and sensitivity in both the original cohort and the validation cohort. In a later genetic analysis, fewer N-insertions in productive TCRs were reported among donors in an Asian-associated ancestry cluster than the approximately 710-donor mean. Because the 87-base-pair reads could not distinguish some IMGT-functional V segments, including TRBV6-2 and TRBV6-3, those segments were excluded. The sequencing pipeline was judged likely to have produced a cluster of highly shared sequence variants as a technical artifact. The cohort was sequenced for TCR beta chains only, and without alpha or paired-chain data the features that could be detected were limited. Across donors, most TCR sequences were observed very rarely, whereas some public TCRs were present in many individuals. V-gene and J-gene trimming of TCR beta chains was associated with a missense DCLRE1C variant in a later genetic analysis, and the association was replicated in an independent cohort. Presence/absence analyses assumed roughly uniform sequencing depth across donors, an assumption that may not hold. At a false discovery rate of 0.05, a later analysis linked around 15,000 TCR beta sequences to specific HLA alleles. A further reported finding was that TCR beta sequences accurately predicted the HLA-A and HLA-B alleles for most subjects in the first cohort. Because HLA typing was missing for some donors at each locus, association tests included only the typed subset. The authors suggested that the approach could potentially be extended to other disease states and immunological phenotypes.

Germline trimming amounts to 4 bases on V and 2 bases on J, with 3 as the count of junction bases outside the gene matches. CDR1 SNHLY and CDR2 FYNNEI are derived from the germline V gene. CDR3 length: 15 amino acids, cysteine to phenylalanine. Solely the CDR3 DNA is kept, with 45 bases framed from the first base. In total, 666 healthy bone marrow donors made up the cohort. At the time of sampling, all cohort members were nominally healthy, though unrecorded immune exposures were likely present. The donor was CMV seronegative and belonged to the group of over 300 seronegative cohort members. Every donor gave a peripheral blood sample, and the peripheral blood mononuclear cells from that sample were used for TCR beta sequencing. Genomic DNA was extracted from the blood cell samples with the Qiagen DNeasy Blood Extraction Kit. Receptors were amplified or captured by the immunoSEQ multiplex PCR assay. A mixture of 60 forward primers for TCR Vbeta segments and 13 reverse primers for TCR Jbeta segments was used in the multiplex PCR. A multiplex PCR assay on genomic DNA amplified the CDR3 region of rearranged TCR beta genes. On the Illumina HiSeq System, the amplified TCR beta libraries were sequenced as 87-base-pair reads. The paper's processing steps were these. A later analysis counted approximately 84 million unique TCR beta chains across the 650 to 700 repertoires, and around 9.9 million of these chains were shared by at least two donors. To remove PCR and sequencing errors, raw reads were error-corrected and collapsed into unique sequences using a nearest-neighbor algorithm that merged closely related sequences. Alignment of CDR3 sequences to IMGT reference sequences was used to assign V, D and J gene segments. Each retained sequence needed at least a six-nucleotide match to both a V gene segment and a J gene segment. A rearrangement was called productive if the CDR3 had no stop codons and remained in frame with V and J, and every other rearrangement was called non-productive. CDR3 was defined by IMGT convention, running from the second conserved V-encoded cysteine to the conserved J-encoded phenylalanine. The earlier analysis of approximately 500 of the donors excluded sequences that lacked an unambiguous match to a single V gene segment. An earlier analysis of 450 to 650 of the donors called V segments functional above 56.7% productive rearrangements and segregating when the between-donor standard deviation exceeded 5%. A statistical classification framework was built to diagnose cytomegalovirus status from the catalog of TCR beta chain sequences. In a later analysis, V and J genes were assigned by comparing TCR nucleotide sequences against IMGT/GENE-DB human TR gene sequences. The TCRdist pipeline was used in a later analysis to assign CDR3 sequences and most-parsimonious VDJ recombination scenarios. In a later analysis, each TCR beta chain was defined by its CDR3 amino acid sequence together with its V-gene family, and reads without a unique V-gene family were excluded. A later analysis removed several hundred highly shared, low-generation-probability nucleotide sequences to deal with suspected cross-contamination and a sequencing artifact. A later analysis calculated a clonal expansion index for each public chain from normalized within-repertoire ranks of inferred template counts. In a later analysis, generation probabilities were computed using a VDJ recombination model fitted to out-of-frame rearrangements, and the results were checked against IGoR. A later analysis scored TCR-TCR, TCR-HLA and TCR-CMV co-occurrence with hypergeometric tests, applying a repertoire-size bias correction to TCR pairs. False discovery rates were estimated in a later analysis by permuting HLA or CMV assignments 20 times. In a later analysis, co-occurring TCRs were grouped using DBSCAN, with TCRdist sequence similarity added in when clustering inside HLA-allele-positive subsets. Co-occurrence clustering excluded repertoires with fewer than 30,000 or more than 120,000 public chains, plus five with anomalous nucleotide sharing. Entries here come from immuneACCESS through TCRdb and include only in-frame sequences with V and J called. Some clones fail to appear in such tables; in the studies checked, an unresolved V gene covers under half of the shortfall, and the cause of the remainder is unknown. V and J calls and clone size follow that table, whereas D and trimming were derived from the DNA. Recorded for this sample are fewer than 250,000 clones; approximately 80% of them occurred a single time. About 3.1% of the sample is taken by the ten largest.

Turning to this clone: The target of this receptor is not known. Per-base quality was not reported, and no clone a single base away is much larger than it.

This sequence uses TRBV2 and TRBJ1-5, with TRBD1 identical over 9 junction bases. The sequencing input was PBMCs. This receptor was identified in a man aged 30 to 45 in good health and CMV-seronegative. Here the CDR3 is given as CASSGDRAGNQPQHF. In nucleotides, the sequence is TGTGCCAGCAGTGGGGACAGGGCGGGCAATCAGCCCCAGCATTTT.